The 14 T cell receptor beta chains listed next were all sequenced from one sample in a study of brain T cells in children with intractable seizures. Method: immunoSEQ multiplex PCR; TCRdb's copy keeps in-frame clones and lacks some. The table lists a few hundred thousand clones, about 94% of them singletons, with 5.5% to 6% in the top ten. Time point here: blood from clinic visit 5 months post-surgery; TSC patient then seizure free. Sequencing used peripheral blood, obtained less than 6 months after surgery. Receptor source: a boy under two years old with tuberous sclerosis and intractable seizures.

The J gene is TRBJ2-3, the V gene TRBV11-2; D possibly corresponds to TRBD2 (5 bases). Germline assignment: CDR1 SGHAT and CDR2 FQNNGV. The CDR3 sequence is 14 residues long. The germline V and J ends were trimmed by 4 bases and 6 bases, with 14 bases remaining between them. CDR3 nucleotide sequence: TGTGCCAGCAGCTCCCAACTAGATCCGGATACGCAGTATTTT. It yields the protein CASSSQLDPDTQYF.

The gene calls are TRBV19 and TRBJ2-6; tentatively, D is TRBD1 (6 bases). Germline V gives CDR1 LNHDA, CDR2 SQIVND (reference sequence). The V end was cut by 4 bases, the J end by 5 bases, with 21 bases between. The CDR3 covers 18 residues. CDR3 sequence (DNA): TGTGCCAGTAGTAACGAGGGGACAATCACAAATCGGGCCAACGTCCTGACTTTC. It codes for CASSNEGTITNRANVLTF.

The chain carries TRBV19 and TRBJ2-7, with 10 bases fitting TRBD1. The trim removed 2 bases at V and 6 bases at J, leaving 7 bases unmatched. The CDR3 spans 15 residues. Germline V CDR1 and CDR2: LNHDA, SQIVND (reference sequence). The CDR3 DNA reads TGTGCCAGTAGTATATATAGTGGACAGGGGGGCGAGCAGTACTTC. Protein product: CASSIYSGQGGEQYF.

V is TRBV30 and J is TRBJ2-7; D perhaps matches TRBD1 (5 bases). The CDR3 contains 14 residues. From germline, CDR1 is GTSNPN and CDR2 SVGIG (reference sequence). The germline V and J ends were trimmed by 3 bases and 2 bases, with 14 bases remaining between them. CDR3 nucleotides: TGTGCCTGGAGCGGATTAACAGGTCCCTACGAGCAGTACTTC. Amino acids: CAWSGLTGPYEQYF.

This clone turned up a few times. J is TRBJ1-1 and V is TRBV2; D is unclear. Per germline, CDR1 SNHLY and CDR2 FYNNEI. The V gene lost 6 bases and the J gene lost 6 bases, with 14 bases spanning the gap. This CDR3 is built from 13 residues. The CDR3 DNA sequence: TGTGCCAGCAGGGATGACCCTAACGCTGAAGCTTTCTTT. This encodes CASRDDPNAEAFF.

This rearrangement joins TRBV10-3 to TRBJ1-3; D is unclear. Germline V lookup: CDR1 ENHRY, CDR2 SYGVKD. V lost 10 bases and J lost 0, with 16 bases in between. The CDR3 is made up of 15 amino acids. The CDR3 nucleotides read TGTGCCACCTACCAACCGGAGAGCTCTGGAAACACCATATATTTT. It codes for CATYQPESSGNTIYF.

The chain couples TRBV11-3 to TRBJ2-7, with D possibly matching TRBD1 (6 bases). Germline V gene data show CDR1 as SGHNT and CDR2 as YENEEA. The CDR3 runs to 12 residues. Trimming left V 4 bases short and J 5 bases short, with 9 bases between. The CDR3 loop reads CASSSGVHEQYF. The CDR3 coding sequence is TGTGCCAGCAGCTCAGGGGTCCACGAGCAGTACTTC. The variable domain in full, completed from reference TRBV11-3 and TRBJ2-7, reads EAGVVQSPRYKIIEKKQPVAFWCNPISGHNTLYWYLQNLGQGPELLIRYENEEAVDDSQLPKDRFSAERLKGVDSTLKIQPAELGDSAVYLCASSSGVHEQYFGPGTRLTVT.

The V gene is TRBV7-9, the J gene TRBJ2-5; 12 bases map to TRBD1. The V gene's germline CDR1 is SEHNR and CDR2 FQNEAQ (reference sequence). V gave up 4 bases and J gave up 4 bases; unmatched junction bases: 4. The CDR3 runs to 15 residues. DNA for the CDR3: TGTGCCAGCAGCTCCGGGACAGGGGGCGCAGAGACCCAGTACTTC. Protein sequence: CASSSGTGGAETQYF.

The chain joins TRBV15 to TRBJ2-5, with no clear D. V lost 4 bases, J lost 0 bases, and 15 bases lay in between. Per germline, CDR1 LNHNV and CDR2 YYDKDF (reference sequence). The CDR3 is 16 residues long. In nucleotides, the CDR3 is TGTGCCACCAGCATGGCGCGGCTTCTGTACCAAGAGACCCAGTACTTC. Translated: CATSMARLLYQETQYF.

The sample holds one count of this clone. The chain links TRBV3-1 (or the pseudogene TRBV3-2) to TRBJ1-1, with D hard to call. The germline V gene has CDR1 LGHDT and CDR2 YNNKEL (reference sequence). The CDR3 has 14 amino acids. V was pared by 3 bases and J by 0 bases, with 8 bases between. For the CDR3, the DNA is TGTGCCAGCAGCCACGGGTACATGAACACTGAAGCTTTCTTT. Its translation is CASSHGYMNTEAFF.

Only a few counts were recorded for this clone. The junction shows a germline mismatch at one end, possibly a read error. The chain has TRBV15 and TRBJ2-7, with no clear D. The CDR3 length is 13 residues. Germline V CDR1 and CDR2: LNHNV, YYDKDF (reference sequence). CDR3 amino acids: CATSRDLTNPASF. CDR3 DNA: TGTGCCACCAGCAGAGATCTGACAAATCCTGCTAGCTTC.

This chain uses TRBV6-1 with TRBJ2-7; D is uncertain. With 0 bases removed from V and 2 bases from J, the gap between germline ends came to 5 bases. Germline V gives CDR1 MNHNS, CDR2 SASEGT. The CDR3 has 13 residues. CDR3 loop: CASSEAAPYEQYF. The CDR3 DNA follows: TGTGCCAGCAGTGAAGCGGCCCCCTACGAGCAGTACTTC.

The V gene is TRBV14, the J gene TRBJ2-7; D not resolved. V lost 0 bases and J lost 5, with 17 bases in between. The CDR3 runs to 16 residues. Germline CDR1 SGHDN, CDR2 FVKESK. The CDR3 loop reads CASSQDWVEPNNEQYF. The CDR3, as DNA: TGTGCCAGCAGCCAAGATTGGGTCGAACCGAACAACGAGCAGTACTTC.

V gene TRBV30 combines with J gene TRBJ2-1; possible D gene TRBD1, 5 bases. V lost 3 bases to trimming and J lost 0 bases, with 9 bases between them. In germline, CDR1 is GTSNPN, CDR2 SVGIG (reference sequence). CDR3 length: 14 amino acids. CDR3 DNA sequence: TGTGCCTGGAGCCAGGGAACCTCCTACAATGAGCAGTTCTTC. This gives the protein CAWSQGTSYNEQFF. Variable domain in full (rest from reference TRBV30 and TRBJ2-1): SQTIHQWPATLVQPVGSPLSLECTVEGTSNPNLYWYRQAAGRGLQLLFYSVGIGQISSEVPQNLSASRPQDRQFILSSKKLLLSDSGFYLCAWSQGTSYNEQFFGPGTRLTVL.